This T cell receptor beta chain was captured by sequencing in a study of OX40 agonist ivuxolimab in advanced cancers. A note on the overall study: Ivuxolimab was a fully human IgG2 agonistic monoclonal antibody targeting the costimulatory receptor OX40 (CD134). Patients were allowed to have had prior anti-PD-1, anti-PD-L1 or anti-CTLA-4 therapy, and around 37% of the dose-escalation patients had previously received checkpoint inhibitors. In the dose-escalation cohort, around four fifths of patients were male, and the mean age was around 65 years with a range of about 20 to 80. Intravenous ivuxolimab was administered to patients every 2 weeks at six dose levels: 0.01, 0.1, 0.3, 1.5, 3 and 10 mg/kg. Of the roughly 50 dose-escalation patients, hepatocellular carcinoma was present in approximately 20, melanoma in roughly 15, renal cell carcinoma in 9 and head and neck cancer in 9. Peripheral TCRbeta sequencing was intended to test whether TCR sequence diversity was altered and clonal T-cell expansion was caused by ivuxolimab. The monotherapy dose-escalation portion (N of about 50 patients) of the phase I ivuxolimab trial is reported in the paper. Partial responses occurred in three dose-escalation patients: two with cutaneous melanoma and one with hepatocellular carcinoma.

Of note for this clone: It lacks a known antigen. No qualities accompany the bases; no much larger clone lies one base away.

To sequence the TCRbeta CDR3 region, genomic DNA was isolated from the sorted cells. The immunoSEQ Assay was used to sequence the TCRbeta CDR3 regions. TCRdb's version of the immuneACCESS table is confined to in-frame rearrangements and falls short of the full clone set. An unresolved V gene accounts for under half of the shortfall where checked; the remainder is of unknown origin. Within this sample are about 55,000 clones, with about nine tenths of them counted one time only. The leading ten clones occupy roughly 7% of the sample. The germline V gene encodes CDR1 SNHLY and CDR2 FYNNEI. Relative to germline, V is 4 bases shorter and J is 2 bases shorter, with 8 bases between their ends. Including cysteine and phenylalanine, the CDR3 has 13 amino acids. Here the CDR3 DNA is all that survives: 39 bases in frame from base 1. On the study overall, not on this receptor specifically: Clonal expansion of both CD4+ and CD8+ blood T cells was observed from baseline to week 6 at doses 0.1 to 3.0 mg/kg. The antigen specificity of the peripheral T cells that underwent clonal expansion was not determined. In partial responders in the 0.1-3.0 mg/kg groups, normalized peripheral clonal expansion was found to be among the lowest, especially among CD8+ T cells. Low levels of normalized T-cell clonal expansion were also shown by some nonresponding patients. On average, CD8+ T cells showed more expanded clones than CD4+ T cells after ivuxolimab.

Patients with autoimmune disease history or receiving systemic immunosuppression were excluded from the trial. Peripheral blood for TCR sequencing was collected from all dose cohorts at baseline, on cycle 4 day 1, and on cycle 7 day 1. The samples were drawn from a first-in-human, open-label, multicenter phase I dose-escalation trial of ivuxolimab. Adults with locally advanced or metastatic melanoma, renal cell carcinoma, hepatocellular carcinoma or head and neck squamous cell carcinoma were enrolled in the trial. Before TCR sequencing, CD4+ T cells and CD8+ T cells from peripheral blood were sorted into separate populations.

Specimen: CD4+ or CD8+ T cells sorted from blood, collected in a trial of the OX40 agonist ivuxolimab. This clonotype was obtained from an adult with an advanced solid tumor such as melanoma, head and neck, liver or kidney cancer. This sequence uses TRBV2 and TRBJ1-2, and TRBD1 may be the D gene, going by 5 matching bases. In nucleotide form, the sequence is TGTGCCAGCAGTGTGGGACTGAACTATGGCTACACCTTC. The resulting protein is CASSVGLNYGYTF.